The rows below give T cell receptor beta chains drawn from one sample of a study of human T cells and chemical hapten exposure. From the RACE reads, TCRdb called clonotypes with MiXCR, one entry per CDR3 protein. The table records 370,000 or so distinct CDR3 sequences, about 4.4% of them present only once. Here the sequenced sample was whole blood, taken in connection with sensitization to the hapten diphenylcyclopropenone (DPC). Source of these receptors: a woman aged 50 to 65 with alopecia areata. Some clones in this sample may be carry-over from other donors' samples. Each CDR3 is given without its conserved first and last residue. Clone size appears in some rows only: once, few, many, or a class for an expanded clone.

>TRBV3-1|many|TRBJ1-5
ASSQDRTQPQH
>TRBV24-1|.|TRBJ1-5
ATSEKTGKIGNQPQH
>TRBV2|few|TRBJ2-5
ASSAGVETQY
>TRBV25-1|many|TRBJ1-5
ASGEAQPQH
>TRBV4-2|many|TRBJ2-3
ASSQDSTSGRYEDTQY
>TRBV9|many|TRBJ2-3
ASSVGPSGGPGDTQY
>TRBV5-1|many|TRBJ2-3
ASSMGQSTDTQY
>TRBV5-1|many|TRBJ2-7
ASAFSTGGEQY
>TRBV5-1|many|TRBJ1-6
ASSLVPTGNSPLH
>TRBV12-3/TRBV12-4|.|TRBJ1-2
ASSLEARGYT
>TRBV5-5|few|TRBJ1-4
ASSLGWQENEKLF
>TRBV12-3/TRBV12-4|.|TRBJ2-5
ASSFYHLAGEETQY
>TRBV6-2/TRBV6-3|few|TRBJ1-2
ASSYPDRNGYT
>TRBV2|few|TRBJ2-2
ASFVGNTGELF
>TRBV7-8|many|TRBJ1-4
ASSLRQGKSEKLF
>TRBV7-2|many|TRBJ2-7
ASSLEGTTYEQY
>TRBV2|.|TRBJ2-3
ASSDLRDADTQY
>TRBV4-1|many|TRBJ2-7
ASSLGTGEGEQY
>TRBV6-4|few|TRBJ2-7
ASTLTRTHEQY
>TRBV28|few|TRBJ2-7
ASSPLNEQY
>TRBV20-1|few|TRBJ1-5
SARTGPNQPQH
>TRBV2|.|TRBJ2-3
ASRPGTSTDTQY
>TRBV5-5|many|TRBJ1-1
ASSLAPGDITNTEAF
>TRBV2|.|TRBJ2-7
ASRLYLNAEQY
>TRBV25-1|many|TRBJ1-6
ASRAQGDSPLH
>TRBV9|many|TRBJ1-6
ASSVSFNNSPLH
>TRBV6-1|many|TRBJ2-4
ASSETGSQVQY
>TRBV6-5|many|TRBJ2-5
ASSYSPRETQY
>TRBV4-2|many|TRBJ1-4
ASSQEPTGSNEKLF
>TRBV5-4|many|TRBJ2-3
ASSLADRADTQY
>TRBV20-1|few|TRBJ1-2
SARDQNGAHT
>TRBV20-1|.|TRBJ2-1
SASLPSNEQF
>TRBV7-9|few|TRBJ1-2
ASSLDGTGLDGYT
>TRBV13|.|TRBJ2-3
ASRRQADTQY
>TRBV7-6|.|TRBJ2-5
ASSLSGTSIQETQY
>TRBV20-1|many|TRBJ1-5
SAPTVSNQPQH
>TRBV12-3/TRBV12-4|many|TRBJ1-2
ASSLGLGGYT
>TRBV10-3|few|TRBJ2-7
ASLRAPNGEQY
>TRBV25-1|.|TRBJ1-2
ASSDPGTAANYGYT
>TRBV12-3/TRBV12-4|many|TRBJ2-6
ASSLDGANVLT
>TRBV18|many|TRBJ2-4
ASSPVGTAKNIQY
>TRBV6-5|many|TRBJ1-1
ASSPGLGQSNTEAF
>TRBV6-5|.|TRBJ2-3
ASSPGLKLDTQY
>TRBV7-9|many|TRBJ2-3
ASSLSADTQY
>TRBV2|few|TRBJ2-7
ASSEQH
>TRBV6-4|many|TRBJ2-2
ASSADGDVTGELF
>TRBV3-1|many|TRBJ1-3
ASSQYSENTIY
>TRBV27|many|TRBJ2-1
ASSWTSGRDDEQF
>TRBV6-2/TRBV6-3|many|TRBJ2-1
ASRPSSGRVNEQF
>TRBV7-2|few|TRBJ1-1
ASSQHESRAILEAF
>TRBV28|.|TRBJ1-4
ASSLPSRGDEKLF
>TRBV7-6|.|TRBJ1-5
ASSSSIQGGLSNQPQH
>TRBV19|few|TRBJ2-3
ASSDYSGSTDTQY